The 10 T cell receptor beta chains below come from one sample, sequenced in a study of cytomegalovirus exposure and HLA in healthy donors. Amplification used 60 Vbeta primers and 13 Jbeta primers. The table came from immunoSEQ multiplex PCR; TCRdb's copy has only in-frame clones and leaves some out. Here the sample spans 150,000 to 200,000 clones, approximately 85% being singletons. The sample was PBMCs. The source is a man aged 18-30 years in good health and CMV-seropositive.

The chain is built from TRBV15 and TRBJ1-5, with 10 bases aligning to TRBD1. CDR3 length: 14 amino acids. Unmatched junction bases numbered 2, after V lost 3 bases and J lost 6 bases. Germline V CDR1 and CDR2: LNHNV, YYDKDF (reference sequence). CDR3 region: CATSRDRGAQPQHF. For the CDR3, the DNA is TGTGCCACCAGCAGGGACAGGGGGGCTCAGCCCCAGCATTTT.

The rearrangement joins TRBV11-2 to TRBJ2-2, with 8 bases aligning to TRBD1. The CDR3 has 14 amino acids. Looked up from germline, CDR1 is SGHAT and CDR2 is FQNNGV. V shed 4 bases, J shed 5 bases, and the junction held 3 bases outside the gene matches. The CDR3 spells CASSSDRGTGELFF. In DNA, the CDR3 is TGTGCCAGCAGCTCCGACAGGGGAACCGGGGAGCTGTTTTTT. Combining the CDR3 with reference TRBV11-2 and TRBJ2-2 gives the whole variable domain EAGVAQSPRYKIIEKRQSVAFWCNPISGHATLYWYQQILGQGPKLLIQFQNNGVVDDSQLPKDRFSAERLKGVDSTLKIQPAKLEDSAVYLCASSSDRGTGELFFGEGSRLTVL.

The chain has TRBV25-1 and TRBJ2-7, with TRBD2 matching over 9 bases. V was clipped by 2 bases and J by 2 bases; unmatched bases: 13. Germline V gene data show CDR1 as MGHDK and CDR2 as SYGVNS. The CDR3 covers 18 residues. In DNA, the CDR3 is TGTGCCAGCAGTGAAGGACTAGCGAGGGGGCCAGGGACCTACGAGCAGTACTTC. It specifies CASSEGLARGPGTYEQYF.

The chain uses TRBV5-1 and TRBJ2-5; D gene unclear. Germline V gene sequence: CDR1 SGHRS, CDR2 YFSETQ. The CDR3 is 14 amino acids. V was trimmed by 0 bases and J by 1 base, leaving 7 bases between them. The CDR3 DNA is TGCGCCAGCAGCTTGGCAGGCCCCCAAGAGACCCAGTACTTC. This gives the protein CASSLAGPQETQYF.

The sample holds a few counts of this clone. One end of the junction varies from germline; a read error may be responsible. The DNA for the CDR3 is TGTGCCAGCAGTTTGGGCCAGGGGGCATATCTCTATGGCTACACCTTC. Protein: CASSLGQGAYLYGYTF. The chain couples TRBV5-6 to TRBJ1-2, with TRBD1 matching over 8 bases. CDR3 length: 16 residues. Germline CDR1 and CDR2: SGHDT and YYEEEE.

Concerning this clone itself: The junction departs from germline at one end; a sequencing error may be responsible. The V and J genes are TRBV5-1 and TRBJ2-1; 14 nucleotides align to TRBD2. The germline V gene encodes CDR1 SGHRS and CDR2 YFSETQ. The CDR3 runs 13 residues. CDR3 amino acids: CASSPEGLAGVVF. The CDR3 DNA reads TGCGCCAGCAGCCCCGAGGGACTAGCGGGGGTGGTCTTC.

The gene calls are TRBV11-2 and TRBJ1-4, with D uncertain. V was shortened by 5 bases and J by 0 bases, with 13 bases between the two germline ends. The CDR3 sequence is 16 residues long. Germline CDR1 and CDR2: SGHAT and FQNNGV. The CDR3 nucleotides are TGTGCCAGCAGCCCCCTGAGGCGGGCAACTAATGAAAAACTGTTTTTT. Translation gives CASSPLRRATNEKLFF.

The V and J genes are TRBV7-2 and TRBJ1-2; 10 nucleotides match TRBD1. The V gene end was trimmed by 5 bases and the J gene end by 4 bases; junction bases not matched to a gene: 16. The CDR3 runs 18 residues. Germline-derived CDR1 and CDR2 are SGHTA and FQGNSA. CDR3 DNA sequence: TGTGCCAGCAGCCTATACGCCGGGACAGGGGTTTTTTTCTATGGCTACACCTTC. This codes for CASSLYAGTGVFFYGYTF.

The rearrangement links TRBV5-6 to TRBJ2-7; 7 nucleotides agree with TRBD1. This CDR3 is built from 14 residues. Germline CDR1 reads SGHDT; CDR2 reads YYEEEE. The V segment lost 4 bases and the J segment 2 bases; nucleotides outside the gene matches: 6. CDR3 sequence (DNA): TGTGCCAGCAGCCATAGACAGGGACCCTACGAGCAGTACTTC. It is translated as CASSHRQGPYEQYF.

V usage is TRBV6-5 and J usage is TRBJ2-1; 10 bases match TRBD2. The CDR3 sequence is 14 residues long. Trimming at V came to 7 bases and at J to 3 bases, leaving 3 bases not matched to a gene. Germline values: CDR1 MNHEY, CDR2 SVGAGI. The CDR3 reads CASTPSGGYNEQFF. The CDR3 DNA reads TGTGCCAGCACACCTAGCGGGGGCTACAATGAGCAGTTCTTC.